Listed below are T cell receptor beta chains from one sample, sequenced in a study of blood T cell repertoires in COVID-19. Method: immunoSEQ multiplex PCR; TCRdb's copy keeps in-frame clones and lacks some. The sample shows 310,000 or so clones, 87% of them seen only once. The specimen was peripheral blood. Receptors were obtained from a woman between 45 and 65 years old who had recovered from COVID-19. CDR3s include the opening cysteine and the closing phenylalanine or tryptophan. Fields, in order: clone size, D gene, V gene, CDR3 length, J gene, CDR3 DNA, CDR3 protein. D genes are given only for firm matches. Size values are once, few and many counts, or a class for expanded clones, and some rows have none.

>.|.|TRBV25-1|13|TRBJ1-2
TGTGCCAGCAGCACTCCCTTTATTGATGGCTACACCTTC
CASSTPFIDGYTF
>.|.|TRBV14|13|TRBJ1-1
TGTGCCAGCACGATGGGGGGTACGGCTGAAGCTTTCTTT
CASTMGGTAEAFF
>.|.|TRBV28|15|TRBJ2-7
TGTGCCAGCAGTAAGATGGGGCTACTGGTCTACGAGCAGTACTTC
CASSKMGLLVYEQYF
>.|TRBD1|TRBV29-1|16|TRBJ1-2
TGCAGCGCCGACACTTCCTGGACAGGACGAGCCTATGGCTACACCTTC
CSADTSWTGRAYGYTF
>.|TRBD1|TRBV28|14|TRBJ1-1
TGTGCCAGCAAAGAAGGACAGGGATGGGCTGAAGCTTTCTTT
CASKEGQGWAEAFF
>once|.|TRBV7-8|15|TRBJ2-7
TGTGCCAGCGCATCTGGACGGGATAAGGCTAGGGAGCAGTACTTC
CASASGRDKAREQYF
>.|.|TRBV7-2|15|TRBJ2-3
TGTGCCAGCAGCTTATCGGGGGATTACACAGATACGCAGTATTTT
CASSLSGDYTDTQYF
>.|TRBD1|TRBV7-9|16|TRBJ2-2
TGTGCCAGCAGCTTAGGGACAGGCTTTGGCACCGGGGAGCTGTTTTTT
CASSLGTGFGTGELFF
>once|TRBD1|TRBV5-1|19|TRBJ2-1
TGCGCCAGCAGCACTTGGGTGGAGTGGTCCGGGACAGGAAACAATGAGCAGTTCTTC
CASSTWVEWSGTGNNEQFF
>.|TRBD1|TRBV9|16|TRBJ2-1
TGTGCCAGCAGCGTAGCTTCACCACAGGGGGCGAGTGAGCAGTTCTTC
CASSVASPQGASEQFF
>few|TRBD1|TRBV12-5|14|TRBJ1-2
TGTGCTAGTGGTTTGCCCAGGGGGCTCTATGGCTACACCTTC
CASGLPRGLYGYTF
>.|.|TRBV11-1|14|TRBJ2-3
TGTGCCAGCAGCTTTGGGGGGTCCCCAGATACGCAGTATTTT
CASSFGGSPDTQYF
>.|.|TRBV5-1|15|TRBJ2-7
TGCGCCAGCAGCTCAGACCCGGGGGGCTCAGGCGAGCAGTACTTC
CASSSDPGGSGEQYF
>.|.|TRBV19|15|TRBJ2-6
TGTGCCAGTAGCATAACAGGATCCGGGGCCAACGTCCTGACTTTC
CASSITGSGANVLTF
>.|.|TRBV18|15|TRBJ2-7
TGTGCCAGCTCACTCTACCGGGACACGCTCTACGAGCAGTACTTC
CASSLYRDTLYEQYF
>.|.|TRBV2|14|TRBJ1-5
TGTGCCAGCAGAGGGGGATCTGGGGCTCAGCCCCAGCATTTT
CASRGGSGAQPQHF
>.|TRBD1|TRBV5-1|16|TRBJ2-5
TGCGCCAGCAGCTTGGCGGTAGGACAGGGGGCTGAGACCCAGTACTTC
CASSLAVGQGAETQYF
>.|TRBD2|TRBV9|15|TRBJ2-1
TGTGCCAGCAGCGCCAGCGGGAGGGATTACAATGAGCAGTTCTTC
CASSASGRDYNEQFF
>few|TRBD1|TRBV4-2|15|TRBJ2-2
TGTGCCAGCAGCCAGGGACAGGGTGCATCCGGGGAGCTGTTTTTT
CASSQGQGASGELFF
>.|.|TRBV7-3|23|TRBJ1-5
TGTGCCAGCAGCTTAACAACCTCTACTTGTGGACAGACTTGTTATTTTAGCAATCAGCCCCAGCATTTT
CASSLTTSTCGQTCYFSNQPQHF
>.|.|TRBV11-2|15|TRBJ2-3
TGTGCCAGCAGCTTTGGGACTGGCTTCACAGATACGCAGTATTTT
CASSFGTGFTDTQYF
>.|.|TRBV5-5|12|TRBJ1-1
TGTGCCAGCAGCCTTGATCTCCGGGGGGCTTTCTTT
CASSLDLRGAFF
>.|.|TRBV15|13|TRBJ1-3
TGTGCCACCAGTGCGGGGGAAGGAAACACCATATATTTT
CATSAGEGNTIYF
>.|.|TRBV24-1|16|TRBJ1-3
TGTGCCACCAGTGAGGGCGAGAAATCGTCTGGAAACACCATATATTTT
CATSEGEKSSGNTIYF
>.|TRBD2|TRBV6-1|15|TRBJ2-3
TGTGCCAGCAGTGATAGCGGGGGATTCACAGATACGCAGTATTTT
CASSDSGGFTDTQYF
>once|TRBD2|TRBV6-6|15|TRBJ2-7
TGTGCCAGCAGTTACTCACGACTAGCGGCCTACGAGCAGTACTTC
CASSYSRLAAYEQYF
>.|TRBD2|TRBV5-1|14|TRBJ2-1
TGCGCCAGCCACTCGGGGGGCTCCTACAATGAGCAGTTCTTC
CASHSGGSYNEQFF
>.|.|TRBV14|16|TRBJ2-1
TGTGCCAGCAGCCAAGATCATTGGGCGTCTCACAATGAGCAGTTCTTC
CASSQDHWASHNEQFF
>.|.|TRBV6-5|15|TRBJ2-6
TGTGCCAGCCAACCGGGTCCCCGCGGGGCCAACGTCCTGACTTTC
CASQPGPRGANVLTF
>few|TRBD1|TRBV28|14|TRBJ1-1
TGTGCCGCCAGGGGGACAGGATTGAACACTGAAGCTTTCTTT
CAARGTGLNTEAFF
>.|.|TRBV10-3|14|TRBJ2-1
TGTGCCATCAGTTCTCACAGCCTCTACAATGAGCAGTTCTTC
CAISSHSLYNEQFF
>.|TRBD1|TRBV27|13|TRBJ2-7
TGTGCCAGCAGTTTATCTCCCGGACAGGGACAGTACTTC
CASSLSPGQGQYF
>.|.|TRBV7-2|14|TRBJ1-2
TGTGCCAGCAGCCTTGCGGAGGGAGACTATGGCTACACCTTC
CASSLAEGDYGYTF
>.|TRBD1|TRBV24-1|16|TRBJ2-7
TGTGCCACCAGTGATTCGTCCGGGACAGGGGTTGGCGAGCAGTACTTC
CATSDSSGTGVGEQYF
>.|TRBD1|TRBV5-5|17|TRBJ2-2
TGTGCCAGCAGCGTCCCCCGGGACAGGGCCAACACCGGGGAGCTGTTTTTT
CASSVPRDRANTGELFF
>.|TRBD1|TRBV3-1/TRBV3-2|16|TRBJ1-3
TGTGCCAGCAGCCAAGAATACAGGGGTACTGGAAACACCATATATTTT
CASSQEYRGTGNTIYF
>.|.|TRBV6-5|12|TRBJ1-5
TGTGCCAGCAGTAAATTGGGCCAGCCCCAGCATTTT
CASSKLGQPQHF
>.|TRBD1|TRBV3-1/TRBV3-2|15|TRBJ1-4
TGTGCCAGCAGCCAAGAAGGGACAGGGGTCGAAAAACTGTTTTTT
CASSQEGTGVEKLFF
>.|TRBD2|TRBV6-5|14|TRBJ2-7
TGTGCCAGCAGTTACAGACTAGCATTTGACGAGCAGTACTTC
CASSYRLAFDEQYF
>.|.|TRBV9|18|TRBJ2-2
TGTGCCAGCAGCGTAGGGGGCAAGGTCCCATGGAACACCGGGGAGCTGTTTTTT
CASSVGGKVPWNTGELFF
>.|.|TRBV7-2|13|TRBJ2-7
TGTGCCAGCAGCTTAGCGAGGGGAGGCGAGCAGTACTTC
CASSLARGGEQYF